The 10 T cell receptor beta chains listed next were all sequenced from one sample in a study of T cell responses to AZD1222 COVID-19 vaccine. Method: immunoSEQ multiplex PCR; TCRdb's copy keeps in-frame clones and lacks some. The sample yields about 160,000 clones, approximately 94% seen once. The input for sequencing was peripheral blood, taken 28 days after the second AZD1222 dose. These receptors were collected from an adult who received the AZD1222 COVID-19 vaccine.

This rearrangement joins TRBV28 to TRBJ1-5; a possible D gene is TRBD1 (6 bases). CDR3 length: 18 residues. The V gene's germline CDR1 is MDHEN and CDR2 SYDVKM. The V end lost 3 bases, the J end lost 3 bases, and 21 bases lay between the germline ends. The CDR3 region is CASSFTGYFGAYNQPQHF. CDR3 bases: TGTGCCAGCAGTTTCACAGGGTATTTTGGCGCCTACAATCAGCCCCAGCATTTT.

This rearrangement joins TRBV28 to TRBJ1-5; D perhaps matches TRBD1 (6 bases). The CDR3 totals 17 residues. V was cut by 9 bases and J by 7 bases, with 28 bases left in between. CDR1 MDHEN and CDR2 SYDVKM come from the germline V gene. CDR3 sequence reads: CASISGVMAQLWQPQHF. The DNA of the CDR3 is TGTGCCAGTATATCAGGGGTTATGGCCCAACTATGGCAGCCCCAGCATTTT.

This clone appeared a few times. This chain uses TRBV4-2 with TRBJ2-7; 8 bases are shared with TRBD1. Germline CDR1 is LGHNA and CDR2 is YNFKEQ. The CDR3 sequence is 15 residues long. Losses at the gene ends were 3 bases for V and 7 bases for J; bases not matched to a gene: 11. This chain's CDR3 is CASSQDPGQAREQYF. The CDR3 DNA reads as TGTGCCAGCAGCCAGGACCCGGGACAGGCGCGAGAGCAGTACTTC.

The chain recombines TRBV2 with TRBJ2-4; 8 bases line up with TRBD1. Germline loops: CDR1 SNHLY, CDR2 FYNNEI. J was trimmed by 2 bases and V by 2 bases; bases with no gene match: 8. The CDR3 runs to 17 residues. The CDR3 here is CASSELGTGGPKNIQYF. The DNA of the CDR3 is TGTGCCAGCAGTGAACTTGGGACAGGTGGACCCAAAAACATTCAGTACTTC. The complete variable domain, with remaining parts taken from reference TRBV2 and TRBJ2-4, reads EPEVTQTPSHQVTQMGQEVILRCVPISNHLYFYWYRQILGQKVEFLVSFYNNEISEKSEIFDDQFSVERPDGSNFTLKIRSTKLEDSAMYFCASSELGTGGPKNIQYFGAGTRLSVL.

The DNA of the CDR3 is TGTGCCAGCAGTTACACCACCTATGGCTACACCTTC. Translating it yields CASSYTTYGYTF. V is TRBV28 and J is TRBJ1-2; D is undetermined. Germline loops: CDR1 MDHEN, CDR2 SYDVKM. This CDR3 region has 12 residues. V lost 4 bases to trimming and J lost 4 bases, with 7 bases between them.

The chain combines TRBV18 with TRBJ2-3; D unresolved. CDR3 length: 14 residues. Germline V gives CDR1 KGHSH, CDR2 LQKENI. V lost 3 bases and J 2 bases, leaving 9 bases between the germline ends. DNA for the CDR3: TGTGCCAGCTCACCTGGCGTGACCACAGATACGCAGTATTTT. Its translation is CASSPGVTTDTQYF. Full variable domain (outside the CDR3, taken from reference TRBV18 and TRBJ2-3): NAGVMQNPRHLVRRRGQEARLRCSPMKGHSHVYWYRQLPEEGLKFMVYLQKENIIDESGMPKERFSAEFPKEGPSILRIQQVVRGDSAAYFCASSPGVTTDTQYFGPGTRLTVL.

The gene calls are TRBV12-3 or TRBV12-4 and TRBJ1-5, with a tentative D call TRBD1 (5 bases). Trimming cost V 2 bases and J 5 bases, with 7 bases left between them. This CDR3 region has 13 residues. CDR3 protein: CASSLLRDQPQHF. The CDR3 DNA is TGTGCCAGCAGTTTACTCAGGGATCAGCCCCAGCATTTT.

The genes are TRBV24-1 and TRBJ2-7; 14 bases are a match to TRBD2. This CDR3 is 16 amino acids long. The trim removed 7 bases at V and 7 bases at J, leaving 11 bases unmatched. CDR1 and CDR2 from the germline V gene are KGHDR and SFDVKD. In DNA form, the CDR3 reads TGTGCCACCAGGAGCAATCCGGGACTAGCGGGAGAAGAGCAGTACTTC. Protein sequence: CATRSNPGLAGEEQYF.

The rearrangement uses TRBV14 and TRBJ1-1; the match to TRBD1 covers 10 bases. Germline CDR1 reads SGHDN; CDR2 reads FVKESK. The CDR3 consists of 19 residues. V shed 8 bases, J shed 1 base, and the junction held 19 bases outside the gene matches. Here the CDR3 reads CASRTGGLFSRSGNTEAFF. CDR3 in DNA: TGTGCCAGCCGGACAGGGGGGCTGTTCTCTAGGTCGGGGAACACTGAAGCTTTCTTT.

The CDR3 sequence is CASSVQGGTEAFF. CDR3 bases: TGTGCCAGCAGCGTACAGGGTGGGACTGAAGCTTTCTTT. The J gene is TRBJ1-1, the V gene TRBV7-9; perhaps TRBD1 as D (6 bases). V was clipped by 5 bases and J by 5 bases, with 12 bases between them. The CDR3 has 13 residues. CDR1 and CDR2 from the germline V gene are SEHNR and FQNEAQ (reference sequence).